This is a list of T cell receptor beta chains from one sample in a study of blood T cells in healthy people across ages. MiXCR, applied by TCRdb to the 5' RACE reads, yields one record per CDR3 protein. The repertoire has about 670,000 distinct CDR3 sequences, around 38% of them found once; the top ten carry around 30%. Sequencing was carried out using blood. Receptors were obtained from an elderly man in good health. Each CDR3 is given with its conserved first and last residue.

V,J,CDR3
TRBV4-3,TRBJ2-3,CASSQERDMNTQYF
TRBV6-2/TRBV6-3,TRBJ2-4,CPSSAPQYEQYF
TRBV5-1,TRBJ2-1,CASSLADRGHEQFF
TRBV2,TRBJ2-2,CASSELPPGTTGELFF
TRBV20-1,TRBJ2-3,CSAKGTLTSQYF
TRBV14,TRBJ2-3,CASSQPSTSGSIDTQYF
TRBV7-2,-,CASSTGLYNEQYF
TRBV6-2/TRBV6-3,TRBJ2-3,CASLKRGGTDTQYF
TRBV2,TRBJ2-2,CASRARDGILAGGPGGELFF
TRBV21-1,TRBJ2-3,CASSEIDPWGGQKLEEGTQYF
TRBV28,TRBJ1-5,CASSPPRQGGNQPQHF
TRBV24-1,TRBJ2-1,CATSDFSATRLHEQFF
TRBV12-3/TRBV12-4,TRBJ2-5,CASSWEGGRGEQYF
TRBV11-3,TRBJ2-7,CASSSRLADVGEQYF
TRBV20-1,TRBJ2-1,CSAPPSGGYNEQFF
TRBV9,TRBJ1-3,CASSAGRNTIYF
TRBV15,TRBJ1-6,CATSRDSREALHF
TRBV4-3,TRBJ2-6,CASSRGPVLTF
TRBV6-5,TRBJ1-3,CASSYSAGGGNTIYF
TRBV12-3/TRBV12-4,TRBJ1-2,CASSAGTFYGYTF
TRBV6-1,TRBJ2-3,CASTRAGPQRGTDTQYF
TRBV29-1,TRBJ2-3,CSAVTSATDTQYF
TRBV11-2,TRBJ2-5,CASSLKKGPTGNEQYF
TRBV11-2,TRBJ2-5,CASSVMGTSGRTIFSYNEQYF